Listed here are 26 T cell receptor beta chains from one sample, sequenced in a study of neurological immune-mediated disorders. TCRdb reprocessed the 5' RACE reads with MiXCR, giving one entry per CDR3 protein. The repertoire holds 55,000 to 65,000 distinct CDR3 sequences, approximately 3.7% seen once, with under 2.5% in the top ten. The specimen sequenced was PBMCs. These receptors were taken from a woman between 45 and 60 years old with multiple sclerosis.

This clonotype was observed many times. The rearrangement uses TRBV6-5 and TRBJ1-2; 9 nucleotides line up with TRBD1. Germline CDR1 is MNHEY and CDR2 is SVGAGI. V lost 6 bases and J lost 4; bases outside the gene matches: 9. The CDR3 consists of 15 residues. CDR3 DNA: TGTGCCAGCAGGTCTACAGGGGGCGCGGGCTATGGCTACACCTTC. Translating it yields CASRSTGGAGYGYTF.

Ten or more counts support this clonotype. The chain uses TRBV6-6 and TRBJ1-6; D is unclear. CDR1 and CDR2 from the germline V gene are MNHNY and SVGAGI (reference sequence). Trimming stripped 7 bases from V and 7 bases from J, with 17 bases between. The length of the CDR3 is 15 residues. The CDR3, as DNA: TGTGCCAGCACCCTGGCCTCAAAGGGCAATTCACCCCTCCACTTT. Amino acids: CASTLASKGNSPLHF.

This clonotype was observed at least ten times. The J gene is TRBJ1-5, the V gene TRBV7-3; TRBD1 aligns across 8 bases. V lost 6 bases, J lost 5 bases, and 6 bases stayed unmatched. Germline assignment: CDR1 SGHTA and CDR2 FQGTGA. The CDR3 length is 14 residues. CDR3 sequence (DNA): TGTGCCAGCAGTCGCCCGGGACAGGATCAGCCCCAGCATTTT. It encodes CASSRPGQDQPQHF. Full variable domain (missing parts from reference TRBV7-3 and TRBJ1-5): GAGVSQTPSNKVTEKGKYVELRCDPISGHTALYWYRQSLGQGPEFLIYFQGTGAADDSGLPNDRFFAVRPEGSVSTLKIQRTERGDSAVYLCASSRPGQDQPQHFGDGTRLSIL.

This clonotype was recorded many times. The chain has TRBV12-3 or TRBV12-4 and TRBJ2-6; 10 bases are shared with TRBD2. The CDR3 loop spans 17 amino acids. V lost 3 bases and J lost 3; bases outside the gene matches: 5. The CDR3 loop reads CASSLAAGGGGANVLTF. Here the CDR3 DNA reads TGTGCCAGCAGTTTGGCAGCGGGAGGGGGTGGGGCCAACGTCCTGACTTTC.

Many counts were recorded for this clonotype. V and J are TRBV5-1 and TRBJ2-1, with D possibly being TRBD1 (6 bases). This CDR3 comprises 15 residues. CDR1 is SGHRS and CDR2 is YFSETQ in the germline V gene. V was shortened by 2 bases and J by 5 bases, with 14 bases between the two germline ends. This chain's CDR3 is CASSFTPTGDNEQFF. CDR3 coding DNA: TGCGCCAGCAGCTTTACCCCGACAGGAGACAATGAGCAGTTCTTC.

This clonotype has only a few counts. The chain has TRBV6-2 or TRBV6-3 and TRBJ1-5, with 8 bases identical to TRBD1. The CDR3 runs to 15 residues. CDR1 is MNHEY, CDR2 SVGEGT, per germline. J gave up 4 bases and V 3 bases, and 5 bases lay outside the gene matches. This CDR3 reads CASSYGQGINQPQHF. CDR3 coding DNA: TGTGCCAGCAGTTATGGACAGGGAATTAATCAGCCCCAGCATTTT.

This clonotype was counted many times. The CDR3 DNA reads as TGTGCCAGCAGCTGGGACCCGGGACAGGGGGCAGGCGAGCAGTACTTC. Amino acids: CASSWDPGQGAGEQYF. The rearrangement uses TRBV7-9 and TRBJ2-7; 12 bases fit TRBD1. J gave up 6 bases and V 4 bases, and 10 bases lay outside the gene matches. Germline lookup yields CDR1 SEHNR and CDR2 FQNEAQ (reference sequence). The CDR3 covers 16 residues.

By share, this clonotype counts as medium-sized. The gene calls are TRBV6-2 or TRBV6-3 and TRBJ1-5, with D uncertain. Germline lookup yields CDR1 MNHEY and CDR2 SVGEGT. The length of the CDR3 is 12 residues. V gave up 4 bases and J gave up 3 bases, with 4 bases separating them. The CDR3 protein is CASSFSNQPQHF. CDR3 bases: TGTGCCAGCAGTTTCTCCAATCAGCCCCAGCATTTT.

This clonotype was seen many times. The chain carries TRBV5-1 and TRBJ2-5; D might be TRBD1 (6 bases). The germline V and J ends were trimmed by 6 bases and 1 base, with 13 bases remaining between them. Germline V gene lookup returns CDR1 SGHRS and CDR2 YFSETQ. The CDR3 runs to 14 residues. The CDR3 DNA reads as TGCGCCAGCACCACTGGACAGTTCCAAGAGACCCAGTACTTC. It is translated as CASTTGQFQETQYF.

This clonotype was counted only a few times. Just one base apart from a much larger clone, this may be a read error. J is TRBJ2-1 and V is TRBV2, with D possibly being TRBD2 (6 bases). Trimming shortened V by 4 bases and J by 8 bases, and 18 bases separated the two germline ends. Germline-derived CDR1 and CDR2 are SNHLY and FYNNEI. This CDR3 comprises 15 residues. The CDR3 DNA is TGTGCCAGCAGTGTCGCCCGGGAAAGGGACTATGAGCAGTTCTTC. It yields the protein CASSVARERDYEQFF. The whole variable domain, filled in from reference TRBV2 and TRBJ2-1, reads EPEVTQTPSHQVTQMGQEVILRCVPISNHLYFYWYRQILGQKVEFLVSFYNNEISEKSEIFDDQFSVERPDGSNFTLKIRSTKLEDSAMYFCASSVARERDYEQFFGPGTRLTVL.

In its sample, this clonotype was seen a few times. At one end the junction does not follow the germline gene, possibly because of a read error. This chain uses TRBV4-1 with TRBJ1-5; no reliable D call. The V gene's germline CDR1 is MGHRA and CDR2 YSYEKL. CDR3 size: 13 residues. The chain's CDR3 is CASSQAVNQPQNF. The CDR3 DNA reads TGCGCCAGCAGCCAAGCGGTCAATCAGCCCCAGAATTTT.

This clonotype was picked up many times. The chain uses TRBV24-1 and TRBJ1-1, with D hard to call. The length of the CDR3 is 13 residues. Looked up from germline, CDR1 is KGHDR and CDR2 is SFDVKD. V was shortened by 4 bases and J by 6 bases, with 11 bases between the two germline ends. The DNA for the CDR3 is TGTGCCACCAGTGACCCCGCGGGATCTGAAGCTTTCTTT. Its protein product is CATSDPAGSEAFF.

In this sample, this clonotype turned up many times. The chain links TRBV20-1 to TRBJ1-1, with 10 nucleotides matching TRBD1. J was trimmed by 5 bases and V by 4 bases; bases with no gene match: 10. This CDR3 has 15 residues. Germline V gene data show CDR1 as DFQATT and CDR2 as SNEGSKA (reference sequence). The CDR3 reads CSAKRQGAGGTEAFF. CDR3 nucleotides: TGCAGTGCTAAGCGACAGGGGGCAGGAGGTACTGAAGCTTTCTTT.

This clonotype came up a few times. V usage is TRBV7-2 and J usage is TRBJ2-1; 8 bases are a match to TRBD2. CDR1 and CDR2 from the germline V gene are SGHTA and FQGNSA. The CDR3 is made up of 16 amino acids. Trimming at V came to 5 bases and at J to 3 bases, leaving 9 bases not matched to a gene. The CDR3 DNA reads TGTGCCAGCAGCGGATTTAGCGGGGAGGACTACAATGAGCAGTTCTTC. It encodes CASSGFSGEDYNEQFF.

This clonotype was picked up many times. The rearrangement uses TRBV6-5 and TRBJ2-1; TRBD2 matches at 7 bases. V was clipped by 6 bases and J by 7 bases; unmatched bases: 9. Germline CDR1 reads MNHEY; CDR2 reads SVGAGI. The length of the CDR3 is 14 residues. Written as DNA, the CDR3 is TGTGCCAGCAGGAGCGGGATAAAGGGGAATGAGCAGTTCTTC. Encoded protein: CASRSGIKGNEQFF.

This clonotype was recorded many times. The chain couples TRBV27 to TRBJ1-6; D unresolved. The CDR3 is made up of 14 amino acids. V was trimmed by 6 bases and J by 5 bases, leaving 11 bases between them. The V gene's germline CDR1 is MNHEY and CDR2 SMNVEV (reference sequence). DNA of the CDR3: TGTGCCAGCAGGACGGGAGCCCATAATTCACCCCTCCACTTT. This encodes CASRTGAHNSPLHF.

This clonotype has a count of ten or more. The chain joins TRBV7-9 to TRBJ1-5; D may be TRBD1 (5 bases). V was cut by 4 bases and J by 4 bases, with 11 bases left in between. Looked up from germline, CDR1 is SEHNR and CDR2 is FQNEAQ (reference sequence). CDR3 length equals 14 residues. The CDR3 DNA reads TGTGCCAGCAGCTCTGACAGAGAGAATCAGCCCCAGCATTTT. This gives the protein CASSSDRENQPQHF.

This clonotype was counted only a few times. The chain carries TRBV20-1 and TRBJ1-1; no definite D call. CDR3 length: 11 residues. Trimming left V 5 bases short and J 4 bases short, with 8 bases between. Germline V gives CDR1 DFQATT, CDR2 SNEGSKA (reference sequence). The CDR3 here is CSARSGTEAFF. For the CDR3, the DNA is TGCAGTGCTCGCAGTGGCACTGAAGCTTTCTTT.

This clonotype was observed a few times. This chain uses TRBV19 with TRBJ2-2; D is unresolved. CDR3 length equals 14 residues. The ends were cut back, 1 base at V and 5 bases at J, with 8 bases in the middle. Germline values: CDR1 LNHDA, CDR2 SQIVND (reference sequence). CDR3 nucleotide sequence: TGTGCCAGTAGTATAGGGGGTAGGACCGGGGAGCTGTTTTTT. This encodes CASSIGGRTGELFF.

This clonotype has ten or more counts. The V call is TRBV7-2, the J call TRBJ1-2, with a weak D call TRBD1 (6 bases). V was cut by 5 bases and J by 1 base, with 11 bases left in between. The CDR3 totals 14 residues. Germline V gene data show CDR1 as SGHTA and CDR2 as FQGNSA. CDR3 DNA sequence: TGTGCCAGCAGCCCAAGGACAGTTAACTATGGCTACACCTTC. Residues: CASSPRTVNYGYTF.

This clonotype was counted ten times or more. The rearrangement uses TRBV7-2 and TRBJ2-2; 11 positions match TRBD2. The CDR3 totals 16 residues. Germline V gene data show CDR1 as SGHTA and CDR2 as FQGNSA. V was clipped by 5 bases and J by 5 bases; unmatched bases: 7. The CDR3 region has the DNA TGTGCCAGCAGCCCGGGGACTAGCGGCCTAACCGGGGAGCTGTTTTTT. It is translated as CASSPGTSGLTGELFF.

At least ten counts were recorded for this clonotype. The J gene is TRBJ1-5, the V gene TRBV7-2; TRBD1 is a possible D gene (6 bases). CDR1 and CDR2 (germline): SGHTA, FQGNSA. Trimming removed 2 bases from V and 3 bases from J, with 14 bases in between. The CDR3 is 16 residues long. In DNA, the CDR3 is TGTGCCAGCAGCTTACCGGGGGCTAATCACAATCAGCCCCAGCATTTT. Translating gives CASSLPGANHNQPQHF. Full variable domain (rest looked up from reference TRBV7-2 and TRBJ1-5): GAGVSQSPSNKVTEKGKDVELRCDPISGHTALYWYRQSLGQGLEFLIYFQGNSAPDKSGLPSDRFSAERTGGSVSTLTIQRTQQEDSAVYLCASSLPGANHNQPQHFGDGTRLSIL.

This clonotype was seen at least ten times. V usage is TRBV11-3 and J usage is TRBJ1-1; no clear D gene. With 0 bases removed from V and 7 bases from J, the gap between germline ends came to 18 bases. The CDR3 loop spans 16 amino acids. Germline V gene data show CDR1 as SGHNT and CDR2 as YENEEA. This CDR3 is CASSLDGREGSIEAFF. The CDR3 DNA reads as TGTGCCAGCAGCTTAGATGGTAGGGAGGGCAGCATTGAAGCTTTCTTT.

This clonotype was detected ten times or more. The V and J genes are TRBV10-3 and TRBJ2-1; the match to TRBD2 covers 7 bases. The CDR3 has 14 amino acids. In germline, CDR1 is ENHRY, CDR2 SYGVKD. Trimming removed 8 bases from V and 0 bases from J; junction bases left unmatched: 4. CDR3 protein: CAIGGGSSYNEQFF. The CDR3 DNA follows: TGTGCCATCGGGGGGGGGAGCTCCTACAATGAGCAGTTCTTC.

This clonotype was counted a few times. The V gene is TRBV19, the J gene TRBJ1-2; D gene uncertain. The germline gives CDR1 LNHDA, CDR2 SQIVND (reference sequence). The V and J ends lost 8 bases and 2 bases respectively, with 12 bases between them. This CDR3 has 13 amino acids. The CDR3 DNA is TGTGCCAGTCAGGAATCGACAAACTATGGCTACACCTTC. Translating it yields CASQESTNYGYTF.

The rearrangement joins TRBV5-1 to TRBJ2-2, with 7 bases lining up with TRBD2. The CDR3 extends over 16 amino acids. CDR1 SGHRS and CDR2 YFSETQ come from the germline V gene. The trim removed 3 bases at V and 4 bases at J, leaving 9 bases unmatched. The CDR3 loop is CASSSTTSTRTGELFF. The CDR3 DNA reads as TGCGCCAGCAGCTCAACGACTAGCACCCGCACCGGGGAGCTGTTTTTT.